The clone carrying this T cell receptor (beta chain) turned up a few times. Its specificity is not known. Per germline, CDR1 SGHKS and CDR2 YYEKEE (reference sequence). The CDR3 runs 15 residues. Trimming removed 0 bases from V and 0 bases from J, with 7 bases in between. Peripheral blood, together with lesional scalp punch biopsies, was collected from alopecia areata patients. Extracted from the samples, RNA was reverse transcribed into cDNA to serve as the sequencing template. Only in-frame clones appear in the TCRdb table, and some are missing; sequencing was by immunoSEQ multiplex PCR. Seen here are 20,000 or so clones, 65% to 75% observed once, and the top ten hold 5.5% to 6.5%. The source of the sample is a study of CD8+ T cells in alopecia areata. Background on the study: The drug, oral tofacitinib, was given to treated patients at 5 to 10 mg twice daily. Tofacitinib continued for 6 to 18 months and was then withheld for 6 months.

Findings of the study overall: Resident alphabeta T cells of normal skin are also sequenced in scalp samples. Lesional scalp exceeded normal scalp in clonality, especially in alopecia totalis/universalis.

This clonotype was sampled from a human donor with alopecia areata. The input for sequencing was skin, taken at week 0. V is TRBV5-5 and J is TRBJ2-1; no clear D gene. The CDR3 loop reads CASSLEFSSYNEQFF. As DNA, the CDR3 is TGTGCCAGCAGCTTGGAGTTTAGCTCCTACAATGAGCAGTTCTTC.